This TCR beta chain was recovered during a study of blood T cell repertoires in COVID-19. Background on the study: T cells, B-cell-depleted T cells, or PBMCs supplied cDNA or gDNA.

V lost 4 bases and J lost 7, with 18 bases in between. The V gene's germline CDR1 is SGDLS and CDR2 YYNGEE. This CDR3 spans 14 amino acids. This clone has more than one count but fewer than ten. The table came from immunoSEQ multiplex PCR; TCRdb's copy has only in-frame clones and leaves some out. The sample holds 190,000 or so clones, around 84% seen once. Sequences were obtained from PBMCs or T cells enriched from blood (not recorded which). The chain joins TRBV9 to TRBJ2-7, with D possibly matching TRBD1 (5 bases). The clonotype comes from a man aged 35-49 years who had recovered from COVID-19. In nucleotides, the CDR3 is TGTGCCAGCAGCCCTACGACGCAGGGTAGGGAGCAGTACTTC. Protein product: CASSPTTQGREQYF. The full variable domain, with the rest looked up from reference TRBV9 and TRBJ2-7, is DSGVTQTPKHLITATGQRVTLRCSPRSGDLSVYWYQQSLDQGLQFLIQYYNGEERAKGNILERFSAQQFPDLHSELNLSSLELGDSALYFCASSPTTQGREQYFGPGTRLTVT.